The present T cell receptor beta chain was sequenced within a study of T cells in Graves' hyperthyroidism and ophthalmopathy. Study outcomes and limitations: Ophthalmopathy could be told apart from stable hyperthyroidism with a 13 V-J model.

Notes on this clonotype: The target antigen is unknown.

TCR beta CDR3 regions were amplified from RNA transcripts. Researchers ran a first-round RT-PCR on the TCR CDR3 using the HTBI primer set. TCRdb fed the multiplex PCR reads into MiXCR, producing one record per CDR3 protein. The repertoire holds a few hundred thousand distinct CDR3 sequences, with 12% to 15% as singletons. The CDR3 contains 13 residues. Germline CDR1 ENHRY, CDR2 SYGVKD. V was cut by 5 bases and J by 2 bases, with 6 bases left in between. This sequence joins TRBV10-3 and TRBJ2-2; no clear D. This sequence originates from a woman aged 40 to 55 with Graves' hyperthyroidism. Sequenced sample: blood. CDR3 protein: CAISPSNTGELFF. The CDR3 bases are TGTGCCATCAGTCCCAGCAACACCGGGGAGCTGTTTTTT.